The entry below gives a single T cell receptor (beta chain) sequence along with its context. Its antigen is unknown. This entry comes from a study of a mutant IDH1 vaccine in newly diagnosed glioma. For the study at large: Commencement of vaccination occurred 4-6 weeks following radiotherapy alone, or concurrently with temozolomide cycles. Antecedent treatment encompassed radiotherapy, temozolomide, or their combination; the majority received both.

The protocol was immunoSEQ multiplex PCR, while the TCRdb copy is restricted to in-frame clones and leaves out a portion. The sample includes 30,000 to 40,000 clones, approximately 78% of them seen just once. This sample's time point: week 35, safety follow-up. One vaccine dose held 300 ug of mutant IDH1 20-mer peptide and came with topical imiquimod. V shed 0 bases and J 3 bases; nucleotides not matched to a gene: 0. In germline, CDR1 is SGHRS, CDR2 YFSETQ. This CDR3 comprises 14 residues. Findings and limits, study-wide: It seemed that pseudoprogression was not linked to changes in the top peripheral T cell clonotypes.

The J gene is TRBJ1-2, the V gene TRBV5-1; 9 nucleotides line up with TRBD1. The starting material was PBMCs, obtained from a glioma patient whose treatment included an IDH1 peptide vaccine. The TCR sequence derives from a woman between 18 and 29 years old with glioma. The CDR3, as DNA: TGCGCCAGCAGCTTGGGGACAGGGGACTATGGCTACACCTTC. Residues: CASSLGTGDYGYTF. Variable domain in full (rest from reference TRBV5-1 and TRBJ1-2): KAGVTQTPRYLIKTRGQQVTLSCSPISGHRSVSWYQQTPGQGLQFLFEYFSETQRNKGNFPGRFSGRQFSNSRSEMNVSTLELGDSALYLCASSLGTGDYGYTFGSGTRLTVV.